This is a list of T cell receptor beta chains from one sample in a study of T cells in Graves' hyperthyroidism and ophthalmopathy. A single record per CDR3 protein comes from TCRdb applying MiXCR to the multiplex PCR reads. The sample lists some 180,000 distinct CDR3 sequences; over 15% were seen once. Sequencing was carried out using blood. These receptors were collected from a woman in her forties or fifties with Graves' hyperthyroidism. CDR3s include the opening cysteine and the closing phenylalanine or tryptophan. The D gene is left open where the match is weak. Clone size appears in some rows only: once, few, many, or a class for an expanded clone.

j_call | d_call | cdr3_length | clone_size | v_call | cdr3_nt | cdr3_aa
TRBJ2-5 | TRBD2 | 17 | once | TRBV28 | TGTGCCAGCAGTTTTATCCACGACAAGGCGGGGGTAAAGACCCAGTACTTC | CASSFIHDKAGVKTQYF
TRBJ1-1 | - | 15 | many | TRBV7-9 | TGTGCCAGCAGCTTTTCCTTACAGGGACACACTGAAGCTTTCTTT | CASSFSLQGHTEAFF
TRBJ2-7 | TRBD1 | 15 | many | TRBV28 | TGTGCCAGCAGTTCCCTGGGACAGGCGATCTACGAGCAGTACTTC | CASSSLGQAIYEQYF
TRBJ2-5 | TRBD1 | 18 | few | TRBV20-1 | TGCAGTGCTAGAGATTCTTGGACAGGTTTAAGGCGACAAGAGACCCAGTACTTC | CSARDSWTGLRRQETQYF
TRBJ2-5 | - | 14 | many | TRBV24-1 | TGTGCCACCAGTGATCGGACCCTACAAGAGACCCAGTACTTC | CATSDRTLQETQYF
TRBJ1-5 | - | 14 | many | TRBV6-2/TRBV6-3 | TGTGCCAGCAGCCCCTCCGGGACGGATCAGCCCCAGCATTTT | CASSPSGTDQPQHF
TRBJ1-1 | - | 15 | many | TRBV5-1 | TGCGCCAGCAGCTTGGTCGCAGTTATCGGCACTGAAGCTTTCTTT | CASSLVAVIGTEAFF
TRBJ1-6 | TRBD1 | 14 | many | TRBV2 | TGTGCCAGCAGTACCGGGACAGGGGTTTCACCCCTCCACTTT | CASSTGTGVSPLHF
TRBJ1-1 | - | 16 | many | TRBV5-1 | TGCGCCAGCAGCTTGGGGCCGGGGGCGGCGAACACTGAAGCTTTCTTT | CASSLGPGAANTEAFF
TRBJ2-2 | - | 14 | many | TRBV5-5 | TGTGCCAGCAGCTTAGGGTTTTACACCGGGGAGCTGTTTTTT | CASSLGFYTGELFF
TRBJ2-1 | TRBD1 | 14 | many | TRBV24-1 | TGTGCCACCAGTGATGTTCGACAGGGATTTGAGCAGTTCTTC | CATSDVRQGFEQFF
TRBJ2-1 | TRBD2 | 16 | - | TRBV20-1 | TGCAGTGCTAGGGTCAAGATAGCGGGGGTATACAATGAGCAGTTCTTC | CSARVKIAGVYNEQFF
TRBJ1-2 | - | 15 | - | TRBV7-2 | TGTGCCAGCAGCGCCGTCCAGGGACTCCCATGGGGCTACACCTTC | CASSAVQGLPWGYTF
TRBJ1-5 | - | 14 | - | TRBV20-1 | TGCAGTGCTAGAGACAGGGCGATCCATCAGCCCCAGCATTTT | CSARDRAIHQPQHF
TRBJ2-1 | TRBD1 | 14 | - | TRBV7-2 | TGTGCCAGCAGCTTGGGACAGGGGGTGAATGAGCAGTTCTTC | CASSLGQGVNEQFF
TRBJ1-6 | - | 15 | many | TRBV9 | TGTGCCAGCAGCGAACGTGGGGGTTATAATTCACCCCTCCACTTT | CASSERGGYNSPLHF
TRBJ1-2 | - | 12 | - | TRBV25-1 | TGTGCCAGCAGACAGGATGCCGGGGGCTACACCTTC | CASRQDAGGYTF
TRBJ1-6 | - | 14 | many | TRBV7-2 | TGTGCCAGCAGCTTAGGAGGGGTCAATTCACCCCTCCACTTT | CASSLGGVNSPLHF
TRBJ2-5 | TRBD2 | 19 | many | TRBV15 | TGTGCCACCAGCAGATCCGTCCCCCGGACTAGCGGGGGGGCGGGGACCCAGTACTTC | CATSRSVPRTSGGAGTQYF
TRBJ2-1 | TRBD1 | 15 | - | TRBV19 | TGTGCCAGTAGTATAAAGCAGGGGGCATACAATGAGCAGTTCTTC | CASSIKQGAYNEQFF
TRBJ1-6 | TRBD1 | 16 | many | TRBV19 | TGTGCCAGTAGTACCGGGACAGGCGTCTATAATTCACCCCTCCACTTT | CASSTGTGVYNSPLHF
TRBJ1-2 | - | 13 | many | TRBV7-7 | TGTGCTAGCAGCCACGACAGCACCTATGGCTACACCTTC | CASSHDSTYGYTF
TRBJ1-4 | - | 13 | many | TRBV12-3/TRBV12-4 | TGTGCCAGCAGTTTAGTTGGGTACGAAAAACTGTTTTTT | CASSLVGYEKLFF
TRBJ2-7 | TRBD2 | 15 | many | TRBV20-1 | TGCAGTGCTAGAGACGTTGGGGGGGTTGACTACGAGCAGTACTTC | CSARDVGGVDYEQYF
TRBJ1-2 | TRBD1 | 13 | many | TRBV20-1 | TGCAGTGCTAGTGACAGGGCGAACTATGGCTACACCTTC | CSASDRANYGYTF
TRBJ2-2 | - | 14 | few | TRBV10-3 | TGTGCCATCTCATCGACAGGCGGCACCGGGGAGCTGTTTTTT | CAISSTGGTGELFF
TRBJ1-2 | - | 15 | many | TRBV6-5 | TGTGCCAGCAGTTACTCGAAGGTGCAGGGGAATGGCTACACCTTC | CASSYSKVQGNGYTF
TRBJ2-5 | TRBD1 | 14 | many | TRBV28 | TGTGCCAGCAGGCAACAGGGGACCCAAGAGACCCAGTACTTC | CASRQQGTQETQYF
TRBJ1-2 | - | 14 | many | TRBV29-1 | TGCAGCGTCGTCATTAACCAGTTTAACTATGGCTACACCTTC | CSVVINQFNYGYTF
TRBJ2-1 | TRBD2 | 15 | many | TRBV7-9 | TGTGCCAGCAGCTCAAGCGGGGGCCTGACTCATGAGCAGTTCTTC | CASSSSGGLTHEQFF
TRBJ2-1 | - | 15 | many | TRBV7-2 | TGTGCCAGCAGCCTCCAGCTTAGCTCCTACAATGAGCAGTTCTTC | CASSLQLSSYNEQFF
TRBJ2-5 | - | 16 | many | TRBV5-1 | TGCGCCAGCAGTATGGCGCCCCGGGGCCCCAAAGAGACCCAGTACTTC | CASSMAPRGPKETQYF
TRBJ1-2 | - | 16 | many | TRBV20-1 | TGCAGTGCTAGTCAGTCGGGGTGGCAGCCGAACTATGGCTACACCTTC | CSASQSGWQPNYGYTF
TRBJ2-2 | TRBD2 | 23 | many | TRBV5-1 | TGCGCCAGCAGCTTGGAAGGCTGGGTCCTACCGGGACTAGCGGGGGGTGACACCGGGGAGCTGTTTTTT | CASSLEGWVLPGLAGGDTGELFF
TRBJ1-5 | - | 15 | many | TRBV28 | TGTGCCAGCAGGGAGGGGGTGGGGGAACATCAGCCCCAGCATTTT | CASREGVGEHQPQHF
TRBJ2-7 | - | 13 | many | TRBV13 | TGTGCCAGCAGCTTAGTCTTAACCCGCGAGCAGTACTTC | CASSLVLTREQYF
TRBJ1-1 | - | 16 | - | TRBV4-1 | TGCGCCAGCAGCCAAGATTCGGAGGGGTGGGACACTGAAGCTTTCTTT | CASSQDSEGWDTEAFF
TRBJ2-7 | TRBD1 | 14 | many | TRBV28 | TGTGCCAGCACCGCAAACAGGGGGCGAAGGGAGCAGTACTTC | CASTANRGRREQYF
TRBJ2-2 | TRBD1 | 15 | many | TRBV7-3 | TGTGCCAGCAGCACCGGGACAGGGGACGCCGGGGAGCTGTTTTTT | CASSTGTGDAGELFF
TRBJ2-6 | - | 15 | - | TRBV24-1 | TGTGCCACCAGTGATTTCGAGTCTGGGGCCAACGTCCTGACTTTC | CATSDFESGANVLTF
TRBJ1-6 | - | 11 | - | TRBV30 | TGTGCCTGGAGTGGGGCCTCACCCCTCCACTTT | CAWSGASPLHF
TRBJ2-5 | - | 15 | many | TRBV7-3 | TGTGCCAGCAGCCGTGGACAGGGAGGGCAAGAGACCCAGTACTTC | CASSRGQGGQETQYF
TRBJ1-2 | - | 13 | many | TRBV28 | TGTGCCAGCAGTTTAGCCCCTAACTATGGCTACACCTTC | CASSLAPNYGYTF
TRBJ1-1 | - | 14 | few | TRBV5-4 | TGTGCCAGCAGCTTCGCACACTTGAACACTGAAGCTTTCTTT | CASSFAHLNTEAFF